This TCR beta chain was recorded in a study of regulatory T cells in long-lasting Graves disease. As for the study in general: Positivity for TSH receptor antibodies plus over 5 years of antithyroid drugs meant persistent Graves' disease.

Time point indicated: persistent/refractory GD, antithyroid drugs over 5 years with positive TRAb. RNA extracted from PBMCs served as the sequencing template. Findings and limits, study-wide: Among persistent patients, a larger number of public clonotypes were shared (2,741) than among newly diagnosed patients (about 1,000). Persistent disease preferred TRBV28, TRBJ1-2 and TRBJ2-5; new disease, TRBV20-1 and TRBJ2-1.

This clonotype was picked up many times. Its antigen is unknown. Germline lookup yields CDR1 SNHLY and CDR2 FYNNEI. Deletions cut 7 bases from V and 5 bases from J, with 12 bases between. The CDR3 extends over 12 amino acids. Assembly of TCR beta libraries relied on iRepertoire HTBI primers together with Arm-PCR of CDR3 regions. TCRdb itself ran the multiplex PCR reads through MiXCR, one entry per CDR3 protein. The sample consists of around 460,000 distinct CDR3 sequences, about 22% of them appearing once. Specimen: peripheral blood mononuclear cells (PBMCs), collected when the disease was refractory, from a patient treated with antithyroid drugs. The chain combines TRBV2 with TRBJ2-7; D is uncertain. The sequence derives from a female donor with Graves disease. CDR3: CASTPDLDEQYF. The CDR3 nucleotides are TGTGCCAGCACTCCGGACCTGGACGAGCAGTACTTC.